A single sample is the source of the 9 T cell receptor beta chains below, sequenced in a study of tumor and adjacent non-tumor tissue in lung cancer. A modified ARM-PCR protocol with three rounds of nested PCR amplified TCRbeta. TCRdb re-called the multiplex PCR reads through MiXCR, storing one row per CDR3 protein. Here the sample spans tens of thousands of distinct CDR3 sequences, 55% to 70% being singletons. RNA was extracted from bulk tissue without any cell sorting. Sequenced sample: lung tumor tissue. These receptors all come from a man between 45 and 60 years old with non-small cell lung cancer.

CDR3 protein: CASRGEGGNGYTF. As DNA, the CDR3 is TGCGCCAGCAGAGGAGAAGGGGGTAACGGCTACACCTTC. The gene calls are TRBV5-1 and TRBJ1-2; D is perhaps TRBD1 (6 bases). Germline loops: CDR1 SGHRS, CDR2 YFSETQ. Trimming stripped 5 bases from V and 8 bases from J, with 16 bases between. This CDR3 contains 13 residues.

The CDR3 nucleotides read TGTGCCAGCAGTGAAGGCGACAGGGGAACTAACGAGCAGTACTTC. Protein product: CASSEGDRGTNEQYF. The V call is TRBV6-1, the J call TRBJ2-7, with 8 bases matching TRBD1. CDR1 MNHNS and CDR2 SASEGT come from the germline V gene. J gave up 5 bases and V 1 base, and 7 bases lay outside the gene matches. The CDR3 sequence is 15 residues long.

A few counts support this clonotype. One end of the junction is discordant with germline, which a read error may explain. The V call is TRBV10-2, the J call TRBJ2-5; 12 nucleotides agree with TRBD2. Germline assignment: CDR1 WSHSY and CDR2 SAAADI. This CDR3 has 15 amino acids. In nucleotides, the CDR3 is TGCGCCAGCAGGCGACTAGCGGGGGCCGGAGAGACCCTGTACTTC. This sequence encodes CASRRLAGAGETLYF.

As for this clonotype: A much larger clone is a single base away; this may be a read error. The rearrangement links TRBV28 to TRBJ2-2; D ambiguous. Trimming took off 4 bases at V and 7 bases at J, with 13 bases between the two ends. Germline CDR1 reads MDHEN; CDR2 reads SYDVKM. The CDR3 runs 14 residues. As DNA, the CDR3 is TGTGCCAGCAGTTACTTCCGGAGAGGCGGGGAGCTGTTTTTT. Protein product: CASSYFRRGGELFF.

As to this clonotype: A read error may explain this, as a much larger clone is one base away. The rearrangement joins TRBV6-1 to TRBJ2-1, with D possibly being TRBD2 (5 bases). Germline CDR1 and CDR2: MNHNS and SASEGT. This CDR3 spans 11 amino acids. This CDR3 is CVSTVRGKQFF. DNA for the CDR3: TGTGTCAGCACTGTCCGGGGAAAGCAGTTCTTC.

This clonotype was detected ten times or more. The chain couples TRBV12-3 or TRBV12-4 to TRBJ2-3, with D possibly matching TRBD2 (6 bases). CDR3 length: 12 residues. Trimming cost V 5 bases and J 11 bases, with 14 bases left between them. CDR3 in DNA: TGTGCCAGCAGTGATCGGGAGTCGGGGCAGTATTTT. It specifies CASSDRESGQYF.

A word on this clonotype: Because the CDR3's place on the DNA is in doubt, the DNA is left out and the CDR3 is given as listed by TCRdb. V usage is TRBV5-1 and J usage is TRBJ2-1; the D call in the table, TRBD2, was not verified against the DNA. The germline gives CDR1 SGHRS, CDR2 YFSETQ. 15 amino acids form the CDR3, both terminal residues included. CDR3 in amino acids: CASSGWAGGSNEQLF.

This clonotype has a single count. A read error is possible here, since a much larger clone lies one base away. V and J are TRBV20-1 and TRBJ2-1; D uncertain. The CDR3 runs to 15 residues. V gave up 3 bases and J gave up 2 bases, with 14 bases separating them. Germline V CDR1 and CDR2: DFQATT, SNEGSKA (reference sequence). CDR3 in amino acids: CSASSAATTYNEQFF. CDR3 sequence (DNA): TGCAGTGCTAGTTCGGCCGCTACTACCTACAATGAGCAGTTCTTC.

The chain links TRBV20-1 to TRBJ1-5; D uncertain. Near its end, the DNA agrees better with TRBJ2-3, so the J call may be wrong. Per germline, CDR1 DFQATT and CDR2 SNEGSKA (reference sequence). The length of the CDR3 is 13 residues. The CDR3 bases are TGCAGTACCCAGGCCACACCCAATCAGCCCCAGTATTTT. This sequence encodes CSTQATPNQPQYF.